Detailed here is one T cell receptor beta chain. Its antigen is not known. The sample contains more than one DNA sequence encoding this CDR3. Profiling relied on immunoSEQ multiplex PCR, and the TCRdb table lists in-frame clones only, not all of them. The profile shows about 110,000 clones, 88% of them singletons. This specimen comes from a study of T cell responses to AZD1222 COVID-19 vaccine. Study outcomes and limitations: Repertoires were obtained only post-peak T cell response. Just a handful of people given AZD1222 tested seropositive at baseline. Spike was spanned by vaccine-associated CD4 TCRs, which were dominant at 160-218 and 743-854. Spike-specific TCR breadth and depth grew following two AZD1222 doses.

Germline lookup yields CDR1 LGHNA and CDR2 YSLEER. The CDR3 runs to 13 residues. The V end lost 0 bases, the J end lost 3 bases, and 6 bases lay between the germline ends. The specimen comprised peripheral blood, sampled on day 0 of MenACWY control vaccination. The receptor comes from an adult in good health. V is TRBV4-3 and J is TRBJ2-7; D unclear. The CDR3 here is CASSQDGIYEQYF. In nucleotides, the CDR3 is TGCGCCAGCAGCCAAGACGGCATCTACGAGCAGTACTTC.